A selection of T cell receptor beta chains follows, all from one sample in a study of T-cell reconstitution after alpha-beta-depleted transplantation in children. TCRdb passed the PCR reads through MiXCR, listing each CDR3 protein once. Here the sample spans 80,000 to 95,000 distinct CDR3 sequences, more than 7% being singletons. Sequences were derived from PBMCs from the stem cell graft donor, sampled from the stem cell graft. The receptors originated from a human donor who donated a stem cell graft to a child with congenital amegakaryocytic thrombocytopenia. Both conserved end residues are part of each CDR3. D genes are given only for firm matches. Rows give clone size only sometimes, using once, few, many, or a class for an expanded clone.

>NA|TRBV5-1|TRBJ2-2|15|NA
TGCGCCACCAAGGGGGGGGCCTCGAACACCGGGGAGCTGTTTTTT
CATKGGASNTGELFF
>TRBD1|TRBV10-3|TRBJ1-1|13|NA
TGTGCCATCAGTGACAGGGGGAAGGATGAAGCTTTCTTT
CAISDRGKDEAFF
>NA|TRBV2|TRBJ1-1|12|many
TGTGCCAGCAGTGGGACACCAATCCAGGCTTTCTTT
CASSGTPIQAFF
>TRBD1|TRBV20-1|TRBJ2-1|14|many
TGCAGTGCTCTGGACAGGGGTTTTTACAATGAGCAGTTCTTC
CSALDRGFYNEQFF
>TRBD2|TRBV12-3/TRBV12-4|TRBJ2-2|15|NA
TGTGCCAGCAGTTTTGGGGGGGGGAACACCGGGGAGCTGTTTTTT
CASSFGGGNTGELFF
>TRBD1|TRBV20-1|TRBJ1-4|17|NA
TGCAGTGCTAGAGGGACAGGGTGGGTTGCAACTAATGAAAAACTGTTTTTT
CSARGTGWVATNEKLFF
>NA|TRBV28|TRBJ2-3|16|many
TGTGCCAGCAGTTTACCTACGGGCACCGGCACAGATACGCAGTATTTT
CASSLPTGTGTDTQYF
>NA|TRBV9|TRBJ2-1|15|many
TGTGCCAGCAGCCCCTGGGGGAGCTCCTACAATGAGCAGTTCTTC
CASSPWGSSYNEQFF
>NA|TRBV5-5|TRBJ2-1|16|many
TGTGCCAGCATTCTCGGCGGGCTTTCCCCCTACAATGAGCAGTTCTTC
CASILGGLSPYNEQFF
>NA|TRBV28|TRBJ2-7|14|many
TGTGCCAGCAGTAGAGGGGGGAGGGATCACGAGCAGTACTTC
CASSRGGRDHEQYF
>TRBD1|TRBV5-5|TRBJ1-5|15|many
TGTGCCAGCAGCCACTCAGGGGGAGAGGGTCAGCCCCAGCATTTT
CASSHSGGEGQPQHF
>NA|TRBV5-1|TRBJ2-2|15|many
TGCGCCAGCAGCTTGGCCCCGGGGAACACCGGGGAGCTGTTTTTT
CASSLAPGNTGELFF
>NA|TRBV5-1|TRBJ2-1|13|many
TGCGCCAGCAGCTTTACGACTAACAATGAGCAGTTCTTC
CASSFTTNNEQFF
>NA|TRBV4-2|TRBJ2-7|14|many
TGTGCCAGCAGCCAGGGTGTCACAGCCTACGAGCAGTACTTC
CASSQGVTAYEQYF
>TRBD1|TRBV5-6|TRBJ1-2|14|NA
TGTGCCAGCAGCTTGGCGGTGACAGGGTACGGCTACACCTTC
CASSLAVTGYGYTF
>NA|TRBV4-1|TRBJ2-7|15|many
TGCGCCAGCAGCCACGGACTTCGAGGGGGCTACGAGCAGTACTTC
CASSHGLRGGYEQYF
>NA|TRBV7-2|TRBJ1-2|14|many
TGTGCCAGCAGCTCCGCAGGGAGAGGGGATGGCTACACCTTC
CASSSAGRGDGYTF
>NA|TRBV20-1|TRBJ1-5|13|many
TGCAGTGCTGGGAACAGGGACAATCAGCCCCAGCATTTT
CSAGNRDNQPQHF
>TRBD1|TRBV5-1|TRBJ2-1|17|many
TGCGCCAGCAGCCTTACCGGGACAGGGAGCTCCTACAATGAGCAGTTCTTC
CASSLTGTGSSYNEQFF
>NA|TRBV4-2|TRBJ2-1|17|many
TGTGCCAGCAGCCAAGACCCTGGACCTCCCTCCTACAATGAGCAGTTCTTC
CASSQDPGPPSYNEQFF
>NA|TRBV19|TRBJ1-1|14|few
TGTGCCAGTAGTGGCAGCTCCTTGGGGACTGAAGCTTTCTTT
CASSGSSLGTEAFF
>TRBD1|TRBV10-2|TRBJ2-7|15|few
TGCGCCAGCAGTTCGTACGGGACAGGGGGCAACGAGCAGTACTTC
CASSSYGTGGNEQYF